The 25 T cell receptor beta chains below all came from one sample that was sequenced in a study of metastatic and nonmetastatic thyroid tumors (dated by TCRdb to 2020 to 2022). No patient had received any treatment before thyroid surgery. The library was generated by PCR. The listed sequencing device is Illumina HiSeq 4000. The public reads were run again by TCRdb, first through fastp at Q25 and then through MiXCR, and only productive beta chains were kept. The sample table contains tens of thousands of clones; only one count was recorded for roughly 12% of them. The top ten clonotypes cover around a quarter of the sample. Sequenced sample: blood. These receptors were collected from a female donor with papillary thyroid cancer or a benign thyroid nodule (not recorded which). Some clones in this sample may be carry-over from other donors' samples.

This clone was seen ten or more times. The chain combines TRBV11-2 with TRBJ2-7, with a tentative D call TRBD1 (5 bases). V was clipped by 2 bases and J by 5 bases, with 10 bases between them. Germline lookup yields CDR1 SGHAT and CDR2 FQNNGV. This CDR3 is 13 amino acids long. CDR3 coding DNA: TGTGCCAGCAGCTTAACAGGCCCCAACGAGCAGTACTTC. Protein: CASSLTGPNEQYF.

In this sample, this clone turned up many times. The V and J genes are TRBV5-1 and TRBJ2-5; D unresolved. The germline CDR1 and CDR2 sequences are SGHRS and YFSETQ. Trimming took off 5 bases at V and 5 bases at J, with 16 bases between the two ends. CDR3 size: 14 residues. The chain's CDR3 is CASRWSRFTETQYF. Written as DNA, the CDR3 is TGCGCCAGCAGGTGGTCTAGGTTTACGGAGACCCAGTACTTC.

This clone was counted at least ten times. The V gene is TRBV9, the J gene TRBJ1-1; D ambiguous. CDR1 and CDR2 from the germline V gene are SGDLS and YYNGEE. The CDR3 has 15 amino acids. Trimming shortened V by 0 bases and J by 0 bases, and 9 bases separated the two germline ends. The CDR3 sequence is CASSVAPVLNTEAFF. For the CDR3, the DNA is TGTGCCAGCAGCGTAGCTCCAGTCCTGAACACTGAAGCTTTCTTT.

This clone ranks as medium-sized (0.01 to 0.1%). This chain links TRBV12-3 or TRBV12-4 with TRBJ1-1; D is unresolved. The CDR3 is 16 residues long. V dropped 4 bases and J dropped 4 bases, with 19 bases sitting between them. In DNA, the CDR3 is TGTGCCAGCAGTTCCGCCAATTCACAGAGAGGCACTGAAGCTTTCTTT. It specifies CASSSANSQRGTEAFF.

About this clone itself: One end of the junction fails to match germline, which may point to a read error. This chain joins TRBV7-2 and TRBJ2-7; D uncertain. Germline V gene sequence: CDR1 SGHTA, CDR2 FQGNSA. The length of the CDR3 is 14 residues. CDR3 in DNA: TGTGCTAGCAGACCCCTGACTCTCTCCTACGAGCAGTACTTC. It translates to CASRPLTLSYEQYF.

With respect to this clone: Possible read error: a much larger clone is one base away. The chain couples TRBV12-3 or TRBV12-4 to TRBJ1-6; D gene unclear. Trimming removed 7 bases at V and 14 bases at J, with 21 bases between. CDR3 length: 14 amino acids. The CDR3 spells CASTPLAVGTSLHF. The CDR3 DNA sequence: TGTGCCAGCACCCCCTTGGCTGTAGGAACATCCCTCCACTTT.

This clone has just a few counts. This chain joins TRBV5-4 and TRBJ1-2, with D maybe TRBD1 (5 bases). Germline V lookup: CDR1 SGHNT, CDR2 YYREEE (reference sequence). The CDR3 loop spans 16 amino acids. Between the trimmed V and J ends, which lost 0 bases and 2 bases, there was a span of 14 bases. The DNA of the CDR3 is TGTGCCAGCAGCTTGGCCTGGCAGGGTGGAAACTATGGCTACACCTTC. It specifies CASSLAWQGGNYGYTF. Based on the CDR3 plus reference TRBV5-4 and TRBJ1-2, the full variable domain is ETGVTQSPTHLIKTRGQQVTLRCSSQSGHNTVSWYQQALGQGPQFIFQYYREEENGRGNFPPRFSGLQFPNYSSELNVNALELDDSALYLCASSLAWQGGNYGYTFGSGTRLTVV.

This clone was recorded many times. This chain connects TRBV9 to TRBJ2-7; no clear D. Germline V gene sequence: CDR1 SGDLS, CDR2 YYNGEE. Trimming left V 2 bases short and J 2 bases short, with 2 bases between. The CDR3 sequence is 11 residues long. This chain's CDR3 is CASSVTYEQYF. CDR3 sequence (DNA): TGTGCCAGCAGCGTTACCTACGAGCAGTACTTC. Variable domain in full (rest from reference TRBV9 and TRBJ2-7): DSGVTQTPKHLITATGQRVTLRCSPRSGDLSVYWYQQSLDQGLQFLIQYYNGEERAKGNILERFSAQQFPDLHSELNLSSLELGDSALYFCASSVTYEQYFGPGTRLTVT.

This clone was observed once. The chain is built from TRBV5-1 and TRBJ2-7, with D maybe TRBD1 (5 bases). The CDR3 has 17 amino acids. The germline gives CDR1 SGHRS, CDR2 YFSETQ. V lost 0 bases to trimming and J lost 0 bases, with 16 bases between them. The CDR3 spells CASSLAGWGLSSYEQYF. In DNA form, the CDR3 reads TGCGCCAGCAGCTTGGCGGGCTGGGGCTTGAGCTCCTACGAGCAGTACTTC.

This clone was detected many times. This rearrangement joins TRBV28 to TRBJ1-4, with a weak D call TRBD1 (6 bases). The CDR3 sequence is 15 residues long. Deletions cut 2 bases from V and 4 bases from J, with 11 bases between. Germline CDR1 is MDHEN and CDR2 is SYDVKM. The CDR3 is CASSLGGAGNEKLFF. Written as DNA, the CDR3 is TGTGCCAGCAGTTTAGGGGGGGCGGGTAATGAAAAACTGTTTTTT.

This clone was counted ten times or more. The chain couples TRBV19 to TRBJ1-1; no definite D call. V dropped 3 bases and J dropped 5 bases, with 7 bases sitting between them. Germline V gene lookup returns CDR1 LNHDA and CDR2 SQIVND (reference sequence). The CDR3 is 12 amino acids. In nucleotides, the CDR3 is TGTGCCAGTAGTATGGTGGGAACTGAAGCTTTCTTT. Its translation: CASSMVGTEAFF.

In its sample, this clone was seen many times. Germline and junction disagree at one end, which may indicate a read error. This sample also contains other DNA sequences that code for the same CDR3. The rearrangement joins TRBV18 to TRBJ2-6; D is undetermined. In germline, CDR1 is KGHSH, CDR2 LQKENI. The CDR3 has 17 amino acids. The CDR3 coding sequence is TGTGCTAGCTCATTTGAGGCGGCAAACTCTGGGGCCAACGTCCTGACTTTC. Protein product: CASSFEAANSGANVLTF.

J is TRBJ2-7 and V is TRBV6-1; possibly TRBD2 for D (5 bases). Germline loops: CDR1 MNHNS, CDR2 SASEGT. The CDR3 extends over 14 amino acids. The V gene lost 5 bases and the J gene lost 3 bases, with 14 bases spanning the gap. The CDR3 DNA follows: TGTGCCAGCAGTCAAGGGATCGAGGGCTACGAGCAGTACTTC. Translating gives CASSQGIEGYEQYF.

This clone was observed at least ten times. This same CDR3 is encoded by further DNA sequences in the sample. The rearrangement joins TRBV19 to TRBJ1-1, with unresolved D. This CDR3 has 13 residues. Germline CDR1 is LNHDA and CDR2 is SQIVND (reference sequence). Trimming removed 1 base from V and 5 bases from J, with 8 bases in between. CDR3 region: CASSIGRNTEAFF. The CDR3 DNA reads as TGTGCCAGTAGTATAGGAAGAAATACTGAAGCTTTCTTT.

This clone is medium-sized in the sample. The chain employs TRBV6-1 and TRBJ2-1; TRBD2 might be the D (6 bases). Trimming removed 0 bases at V and 5 bases at J, with 17 bases between. The CDR3 extends over 17 amino acids. The germline V gene encodes CDR1 MNHNS and CDR2 SASEGT. CDR3 sequence (DNA): TGTGCCAGCAGTGAAGCCCATTCGGGACTGGAAGACAATGAGCAGTTCTTC. Translation gives CASSEAHSGLEDNEQFF.

This clone was counted at least ten times. The chain has TRBV18 and TRBJ2-7; TRBD1 might be the D (6 bases). V lost 0 bases to trimming and J lost 0 bases, with 9 bases between them. This CDR3 region has 15 residues. Per germline, CDR1 KGHSH and CDR2 LQKENI. CDR3 protein: CASSPPGRGSYEQYF. The CDR3 DNA reads as TGTGCCAGCTCACCACCCGGCAGGGGCTCCTACGAGCAGTACTTC.

This clone was counted many times. One base away lies a much larger clone, so this may be a sequencing read error. The chain recombines TRBV12-3 or TRBV12-4 with TRBJ2-5, with a possible D match to TRBD2 (6 bases). The CDR3 covers 13 residues. CDR3 residues: CASSLGSGEAQYF. The CDR3 DNA sequence: TGTGCCAGCAGTTTAGGTAGCGGAGAGGCCCAGTACTTC.

This clone was detected ten times or more. This chain uses TRBV24-1 with TRBJ2-3, with TRBD2 matching 8 bases. There are 14 residues in the CDR3. The germline V gene has CDR1 KGHDR and CDR2 SFDVKD. Trimming at V came to 6 bases and at J to 0 bases, leaving 1 base not matched to a gene. The CDR3 reads CATSRGGSTDTQYF. For the CDR3, the DNA is TGTGCCACCAGTCGGGGGGGCAGCACAGATACGCAGTATTTT.

This clone was picked up many times. The chain recombines TRBV4-3 with TRBJ2-2; maybe TRBD1 (7 bases). This CDR3 has 17 residues. The V end lost 1 base, the J end lost 6 bases, and 18 bases lay between the germline ends. Germline CDR1 and CDR2: LGHNA and YSLEER. The CDR3 spells CASSQVGGGFSSGELFF. The CDR3 nucleotides read TGCGCCAGCAGCCAAGTAGGAGGGGGCTTTAGTTCCGGGGAGCTGTTTTTT.

For this clone: One end of the junction fails to match germline, which may point to a read error. The CDR3 DNA reads TGTGCCAGCAGCTACTCGGACACTAACTACGATCAGTACTTC. This codes for CASSYSDTNYDQYF. V usage is TRBV9 and J usage is TRBJ2-7; TRBD1 is a possible D gene (5 bases). The germline V gene encodes CDR1 SGDLS and CDR2 YYNGEE. The CDR3 sequence is 14 residues long.

In its sample, this clone was seen many times. The same CDR3 is also encoded by other DNA sequences in this sample. The V and J genes are TRBV6-1 and TRBJ2-1; TRBD2 matches at 15 bases. CDR3 size: 16 residues. Germline CDR1 reads MNHNS; CDR2 reads SASEGT. The V gene end was trimmed by 6 bases and the J gene end by 7 bases; junction bases not matched to a gene: 7. CDR3 in amino acids: CASRVGLAGGWNEQFF. Written as DNA, the CDR3 is TGTGCCAGCAGGGTCGGACTAGCGGGAGGGTGGAATGAGCAGTTCTTC.

The chain carries TRBV20-1 and TRBJ2-3, with D maybe TRBD2 (5 bases). Trimming cost V 3 bases and J 4 bases, with 14 bases left between them. Per the germline V gene, CDR1 is DFQATT and CDR2 is SNEGSKA (reference sequence). The CDR3 loop spans 14 amino acids. The CDR3 DNA sequence: TGCAGTGCTAGCCCTAGCTCCGGAGCAGATACGCAGTATTTT. It encodes CSASPSSGADTQYF.

This clone is medium-sized within its sample. The chain uses TRBV4-2 and TRBJ2-1; perhaps D is TRBD1 or TRBD2 (5 bases each). The germline CDR1 and CDR2 sequences are LGHNA and YNFKEQ. This CDR3 spans 15 amino acids. Deletions cut 1 base from V and 5 bases from J, with 12 bases between. The CDR3 DNA reads as TGTGCCAGCAGCCAAGTGGGACCCGCAAACAATGAGCAGTTCTTC. This translates into CASSQVGPANNEQFF.

This clone came up a few times. Mismatch with germline at one junction end may stem from a read error. The chain links TRBV6-1 to TRBJ1-5, with TRBD1 identical over 7 bases. Looked up from germline, CDR1 is MNHNS and CDR2 is SASEGT. The CDR3 is 14 amino acids. Here the CDR3 DNA reads TGTGCCAGCAGGAACAGGGGCGACAACCAGCGCCAGCATTTT. Translating it yields CASRNRGDNQRQHF.

The chain has TRBV7-9 and TRBJ2-2; the D gene is possibly TRBD2 (5 bases). Germline V gene data show CDR1 as SEHNR and CDR2 as FQNEAQ (reference sequence). The CDR3 totals 13 residues. V was pared by 11 bases and J by 0 bases, with 10 bases between. The CDR3 DNA reads TGTGCCGGCTCGGGAACGAACACCGGGGAGCTGTTTTTT. This gives the protein CAGSGTNTGELFF.